A selection of T cell receptor beta chains follows, all from one sample in a study of OX40 agonist ivuxolimab in advanced cancers. Measured with immunoSEQ multiplex PCR; TCRdb has only the in-frame clones, and not every one. In the table there are about 73,000 clones, roughly 90% of which are singletons. The source was CD4+ or CD8+ T cells sorted from blood, collected in a trial of the OX40 agonist ivuxolimab. These receptor sequences come from an adult with an advanced solid tumor such as melanoma, head and neck, liver or kidney cancer. CDR3s include the opening cysteine and the closing phenylalanine or tryptophan. Size is omitted from some rows. Given values are once, few, many or a class for expanded clones.

NA,TRBV5-4,TRBJ2-1,CASSGGGPGNEQFF
NA,TRBV29-1,TRBJ1-2,CSVGTGAYGYTF
NA,TRBV9,TRBJ2-2,CASSEVVPANTGELFF
NA,TRBV11-2,TRBJ2-3,CASSLRGGMAGDSTDTQYF
NA,TRBV11-2,TRBJ1-1,CASTVITGVEAFF
NA,TRBV29-1,TRBJ1-1,CSVETAGITEAFF
NA,TRBV5-6,TRBJ1-1,CASSLGQPNTEAFF
NA,TRBV29-1,TRBJ1-4,CSPLRTGSQRKTVF
NA,TRBV5-1,TRBJ2-3,CASSFWPADTQYF
NA,TRBV7-2,TRBJ2-5,CASSLANEETQYF
NA,TRBV30,TRBJ2-3,CAWSGDTQYF
NA,TRBV6-5,TRBJ2-7,CASSPGSYYEQYF
NA,TRBV6-5,TRBJ1-5,CASSSGQGNQPQHF
NA,TRBV9,TRBJ2-7,CASSATGDEQYF
NA,TRBV10-3,TRBJ2-5,CAISEEAEETQYF
NA,TRBV7-7,TRBJ2-1,CASSPGTGNNEQFF
NA,TRBV9,TRBJ1-1,CASSVGRNTEAFF
NA,TRBV4-3,TRBJ2-3,CASSQLGGGSTDTQYF
NA,TRBV19,TRBJ2-5,CASSPFGDTIITRETQYF
NA,TRBV7-2,TRBJ2-7,CASSLVGGPYEQYF
NA,TRBV29-1,TRBJ2-5,CSVVHGVMETQYF
NA,TRBV5-1,TRBJ2-7,CASSLESGGWYEQYF
NA,TRBV7-9,TRBJ2-3,CASSPAGGAASTDTQYF
few,TRBV2,TRBJ1-1,CASKIGLGAEAFF
NA,TRBV7-9,TRBJ2-5,CASQFLAGGQETQYF
NA,TRBV7-8,TRBJ2-3,CASRIEGGADTQYF
NA,TRBV19,TRBJ2-1,CASSIGTSVYNEQFF
NA,TRBV11-2,TRBJ2-7,CASSGVHRDYEQYF
NA,TRBV10-2,TRBJ1-3,CASSEGPRNTIYF